Only a few counts were recorded for the clone carrying this T cell receptor (beta chain). What it recognizes is unknown. A universal primer site came from template switching; cDNA carried unique molecular identifiers. In TCRdb, the 5' RACE reads were re-called with MiXCR into one record per CDR3 protein. In the table there are 220,000 or so distinct CDR3 sequences, approximately 7% of which are singletons. The data were taken from a study of identical twins. General observations from the study: For out-of-frame beta sequences, excess twin sharing was weaker. Models underestimated out-of-frame TCR alpha sharing in monozygotic twins. Cord blood's abundant beta clonotypes had fewer insertions, unlike memory repertoires.

The CDR3 runs to 12 residues. V shed 1 base and J shed 8 bases, with 6 bases lying between them. Germline assignment: CDR1 MGHRA and CDR2 YSYEKL. These data also formed part of another study, on yellow fever vaccine responses in identical twins.

This clonotype originated in a woman younger than 35 in good health. Sequencing used memory (CD45RO+) T cells sorted from blood. This chain links TRBV4-1 with TRBJ2-4; no firm D call. CDR3 region: CASSQAADIQYF. The CDR3 coding sequence is TGCGCCAGCAGCCAAGCGGCTGACATTCAGTACTTC.